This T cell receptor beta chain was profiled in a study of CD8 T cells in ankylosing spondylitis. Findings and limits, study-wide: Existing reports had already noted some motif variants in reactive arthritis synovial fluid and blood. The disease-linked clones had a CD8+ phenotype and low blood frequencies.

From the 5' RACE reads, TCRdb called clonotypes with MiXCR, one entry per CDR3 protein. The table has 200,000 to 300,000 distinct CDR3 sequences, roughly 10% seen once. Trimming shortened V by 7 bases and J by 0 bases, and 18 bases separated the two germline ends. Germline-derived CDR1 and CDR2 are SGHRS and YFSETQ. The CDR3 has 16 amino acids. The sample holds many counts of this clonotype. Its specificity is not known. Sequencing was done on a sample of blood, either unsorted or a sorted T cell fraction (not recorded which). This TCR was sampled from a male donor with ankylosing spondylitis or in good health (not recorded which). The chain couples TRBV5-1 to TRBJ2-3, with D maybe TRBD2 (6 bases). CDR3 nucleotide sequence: TGCGCCAGCCGCAAAGTCGGCGGGGCTAGCACAGATACGCAGTATTTT. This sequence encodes CASRKVGGASTDTQYF.